A selection of T cell receptor beta chains follows, all from one sample in a study of technical replicates of blood from several donors. Only in-frame clones appear in the TCRdb table, and some are missing; sequencing was by immunoSEQ multiplex PCR. Of 70,000 to 95,000 clones listed, around 97% were seen once; the top ten hold almost 0.3%. The sample taken for sequencing was T cells isolated from PBMCs. These receptors were taken from a human donor in good health. Both conserved end residues are part of each CDR3. Only part of the rows carry a size: once, few, many, or a class if the clone is expanded.

v_gene: TRBV5-6
j_gene: TRBJ2-7
abundance: NA
CDR3aa: CASSFVGGNLYEQYF

v_gene: TRBV27
j_gene: TRBJ2-2
abundance: NA
CDR3aa: CASSGVRQGNTGELFF

v_gene: TRBV30
j_gene: TRBJ1-2
abundance: NA
CDR3aa: CAWSLLGEGYGYTF

v_gene: TRBV5-1
j_gene: TRBJ2-7
abundance: NA
CDR3aa: CASSLTLGSVYEQYF

v_gene: TRBV4-1
j_gene: TRBJ2-7
abundance: NA
CDR3aa: CASSQMGTRPYEQYF

v_gene: TRBV9
j_gene: TRBJ2-2
abundance: NA
CDR3aa: CASSVKLNTGELFF

v_gene: TRBV7-3
j_gene: TRBJ2-1
abundance: once
CDR3aa: CASSSELAGNEQFF

v_gene: TRBV7-8
j_gene: TRBJ2-3
abundance: NA
CDR3aa: CASSLVGLIDTQYF

v_gene: TRBV28
j_gene: TRBJ2-7
abundance: NA
CDR3aa: CASTGGVYEQYF

v_gene: TRBV9
j_gene: TRBJ2-1
abundance: NA
CDR3aa: CASSPWTGENEQFF

v_gene: TRBV7-3
j_gene: TRBJ2-7
abundance: NA
CDR3aa: CASSLTGQGSEQYF

v_gene: TRBV4-3
j_gene: TRBJ1-4
abundance: NA
CDR3aa: CASSLTTRTNEKLFF

v_gene: TRBV6-1
j_gene: TRBJ2-2
abundance: NA
CDR3aa: CASNGLAGNTGELFF

v_gene: TRBV9
j_gene: TRBJ2-1
abundance: NA
CDR3aa: CASSVELEGANEQFF

v_gene: TRBV10-3
j_gene: TRBJ2-7
abundance: NA
CDR3aa: CAISPAGVDEQYF

v_gene: TRBV5-1
j_gene: TRBJ1-2
abundance: NA
CDR3aa: CASSLVAGGDLVYGYTF

v_gene: TRBV5-1
j_gene: TRBJ2-1
abundance: NA
CDR3aa: CASSLGDNSYNEQFF

v_gene: TRBV4-1
j_gene: TRBJ2-7
abundance: NA
CDR3aa: CASSQEGQGSYEQYF

v_gene: TRBV7-3
j_gene: TRBJ2-2
abundance: NA
CDR3aa: CASSLNLLVGGTGELFF

v_gene: TRBV7-2
j_gene: TRBJ2-7
abundance: NA
CDR3aa: CASSTFGTSGYEQYF

v_gene: TRBV25-1
j_gene: TRBJ2-2
abundance: NA
CDR3aa: CASSEHGTGAPGELFF

v_gene: TRBV29-1
j_gene: TRBJ2-7
abundance: NA
CDR3aa: CSVEALTTGAGYEQYF

v_gene: TRBV9
j_gene: TRBJ2-2
abundance: once
CDR3aa: CASSVEQGNTGELFF

v_gene: TRBV30
j_gene: TRBJ2-3
abundance: NA
CDR3aa: CAFHRGEGFDTQYF

v_gene: TRBV13
j_gene: TRBJ1-3
abundance: NA
CDR3aa: CASSLWTGAGNTIYF

v_gene: TRBV5-1
j_gene: TRBJ2-2
abundance: NA
CDR3aa: CASVREGDTGELFF

v_gene: TRBV4-3
j_gene: TRBJ2-1
abundance: NA
CDR3aa: CASSLQDRGQDEQFF

v_gene: TRBV4-3
j_gene: TRBJ1-1
abundance: NA
CDR3aa: CASSLTGGTEAFF

v_gene: TRBV28
j_gene: TRBJ2-1
abundance: NA
CDR3aa: CASSLTLAGRNEQFF

v_gene: TRBV6-1
j_gene: TRBJ1-5
abundance: NA
CDR3aa: CASSEGQGMGNQPQHF

v_gene: TRBV18
j_gene: TRBJ1-5
abundance: NA
CDR3aa: CASSPLQVSNQPQHF

v_gene: TRBV7-9
j_gene: TRBJ2-3
abundance: NA
CDR3aa: CAAPGTAPPDTQYF

v_gene: TRBV19
j_gene: TRBJ1-1
abundance: NA
CDR3aa: CASSTTGLHEAFF

v_gene: TRBV27
j_gene: TRBJ1-1
abundance: NA
CDR3aa: CASSWKPRYEAFF

v_gene: TRBV5-1
j_gene: TRBJ1-2
abundance: NA
CDR3aa: CASSLDMGAHDYGYTF

v_gene: TRBV4-1
j_gene: TRBJ2-1
abundance: NA
CDR3aa: CASSQEGGAYNEQFF

v_gene: TRBV7-3
j_gene: TRBJ2-1
abundance: NA
CDR3aa: CASGGSEQFF

v_gene: TRBV7-8
j_gene: TRBJ1-5
abundance: NA
CDR3aa: CASSSGQGQPQHF